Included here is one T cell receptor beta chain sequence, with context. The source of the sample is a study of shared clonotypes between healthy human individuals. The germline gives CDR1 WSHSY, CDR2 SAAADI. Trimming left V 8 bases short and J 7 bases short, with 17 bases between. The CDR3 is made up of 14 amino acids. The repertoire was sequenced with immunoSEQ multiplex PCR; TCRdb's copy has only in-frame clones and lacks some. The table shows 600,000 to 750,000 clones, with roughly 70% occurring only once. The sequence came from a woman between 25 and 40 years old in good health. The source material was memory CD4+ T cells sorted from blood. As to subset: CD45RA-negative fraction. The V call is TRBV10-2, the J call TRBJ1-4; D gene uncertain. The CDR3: CASRDDTRVEKLFF. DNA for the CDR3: TGCGCCAGCCGCGACGACACAAGGGTTGAAAAACTGTTTTTT.